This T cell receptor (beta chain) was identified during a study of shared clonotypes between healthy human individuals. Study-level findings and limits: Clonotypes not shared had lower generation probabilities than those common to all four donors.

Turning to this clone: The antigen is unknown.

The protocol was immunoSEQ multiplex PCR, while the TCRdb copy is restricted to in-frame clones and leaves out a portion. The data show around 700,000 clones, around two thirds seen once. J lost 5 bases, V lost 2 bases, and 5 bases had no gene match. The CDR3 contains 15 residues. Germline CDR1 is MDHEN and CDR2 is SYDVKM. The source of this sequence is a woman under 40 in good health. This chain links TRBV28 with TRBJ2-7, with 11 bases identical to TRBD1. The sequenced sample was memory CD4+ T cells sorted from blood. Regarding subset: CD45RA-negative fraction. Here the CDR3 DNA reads TGTGCCAGCAGTTTAGTCTGGGACAGGGGGGACGAGCAGTACTTC. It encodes CASSLVWDRGDEQYF.